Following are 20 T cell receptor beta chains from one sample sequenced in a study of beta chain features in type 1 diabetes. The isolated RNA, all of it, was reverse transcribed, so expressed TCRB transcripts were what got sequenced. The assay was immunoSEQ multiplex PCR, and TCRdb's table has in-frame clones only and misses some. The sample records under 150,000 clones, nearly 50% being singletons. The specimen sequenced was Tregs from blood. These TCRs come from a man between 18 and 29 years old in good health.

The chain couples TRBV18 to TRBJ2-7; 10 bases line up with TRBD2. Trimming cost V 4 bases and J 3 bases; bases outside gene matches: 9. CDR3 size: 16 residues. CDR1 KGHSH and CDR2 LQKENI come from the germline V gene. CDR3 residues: CASSRTLSGRVYEQYF. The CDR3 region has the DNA TGTGCCAGCTCACGTACCCTGAGCGGGAGGGTCTACGAGCAGTACTTC.

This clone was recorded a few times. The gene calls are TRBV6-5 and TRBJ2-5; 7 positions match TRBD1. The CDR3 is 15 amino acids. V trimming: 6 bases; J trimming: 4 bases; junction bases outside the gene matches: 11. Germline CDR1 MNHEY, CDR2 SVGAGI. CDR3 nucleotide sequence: TGTGCCAGCAGAAGCTTAGGACAGGCAGTAGAGACCCAGTACTTC. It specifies CASRSLGQAVETQYF.

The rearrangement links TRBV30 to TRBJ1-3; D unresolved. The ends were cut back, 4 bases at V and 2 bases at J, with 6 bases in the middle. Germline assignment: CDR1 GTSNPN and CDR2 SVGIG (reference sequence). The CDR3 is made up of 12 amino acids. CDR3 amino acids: CAWNRAGNTIYF. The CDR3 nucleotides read TGTGCCTGGAATCGTGCTGGAAACACCATATATTTT.

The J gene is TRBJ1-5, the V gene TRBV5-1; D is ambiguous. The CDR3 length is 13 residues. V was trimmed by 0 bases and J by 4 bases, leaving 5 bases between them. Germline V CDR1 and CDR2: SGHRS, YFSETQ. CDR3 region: CASSLGYNQPQHF. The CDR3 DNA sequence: TGCGCCAGCAGCTTGGGTTATAATCAGCCCCAGCATTTT.

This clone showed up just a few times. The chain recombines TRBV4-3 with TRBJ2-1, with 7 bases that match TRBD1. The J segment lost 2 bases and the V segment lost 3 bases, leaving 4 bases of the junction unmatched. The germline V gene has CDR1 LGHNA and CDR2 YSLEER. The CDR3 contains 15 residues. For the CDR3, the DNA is TGCGCCAGCAGCCAGCCCGGGACAGCCTACAATGAGCAGTTCTTC. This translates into CASSQPGTAYNEQFF.

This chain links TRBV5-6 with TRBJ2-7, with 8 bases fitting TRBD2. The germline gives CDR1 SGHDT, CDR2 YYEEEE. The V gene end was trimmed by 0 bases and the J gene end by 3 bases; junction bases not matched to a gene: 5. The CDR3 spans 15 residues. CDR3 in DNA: TGTGCCAGCAGCTTGGGGGTAGCGGGGCACTACGAGCAGTACTTC. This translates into CASSLGVAGHYEQYF.

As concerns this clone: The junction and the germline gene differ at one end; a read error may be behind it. CDR3 sequence: CASSWNGTPYGYTF. CDR3 bases: TGTGCCAGTAGTTGGAACGGGACACCTTATGGCTACACCTTC. The chain carries TRBV28 and TRBJ1-2; D might be TRBD1 (6 bases). This CDR3 region has 14 residues. Germline-derived CDR1 and CDR2 are MDHEN and SYDVKM.

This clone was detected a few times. The CDR3 sequence: CASSGGRGLENEQFF. The DNA of the CDR3 is TGTGCCAGCAGTGGGGGCAGGGGGCTCGAGAATGAGCAGTTCTTC. This chain uses TRBV2 with TRBJ2-1, with 8 bases lining up with TRBD1. This CDR3 comprises 15 residues. Germline V CDR1 and CDR2: SNHLY, FYNNEI. Germline trimming cut 4 bases from V and 7 bases from J; bases unmatched to any gene: 9.

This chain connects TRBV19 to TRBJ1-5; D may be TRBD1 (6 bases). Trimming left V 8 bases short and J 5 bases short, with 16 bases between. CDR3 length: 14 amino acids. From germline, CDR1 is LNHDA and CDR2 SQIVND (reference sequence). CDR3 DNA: TGTGCCAGTCGGAGGGGGGGGATAGATCAGCCCCAGCATTTT. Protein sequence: CASRRGGIDQPQHF. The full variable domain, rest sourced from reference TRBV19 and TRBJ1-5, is DGGITQSPKYLFRKEGQNVTLSCEQNLNHDAMYWYRQDPGQGLRLIYYSQIVNDFQKGDIAEGYSVSREKKESFPLTVTSAQKNPTAFYLCASRRGGIDQPQHFGDGTRLSIL.

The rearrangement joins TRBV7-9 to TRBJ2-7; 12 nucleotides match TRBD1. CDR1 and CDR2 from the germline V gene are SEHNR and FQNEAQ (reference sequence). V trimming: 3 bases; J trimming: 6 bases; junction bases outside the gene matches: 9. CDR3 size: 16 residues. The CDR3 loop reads CASSFSGTGGAGEQYF. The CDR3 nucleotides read TGTGCCAGCAGCTTTAGCGGGACAGGGGGCGCGGGCGAGCAGTACTTC.

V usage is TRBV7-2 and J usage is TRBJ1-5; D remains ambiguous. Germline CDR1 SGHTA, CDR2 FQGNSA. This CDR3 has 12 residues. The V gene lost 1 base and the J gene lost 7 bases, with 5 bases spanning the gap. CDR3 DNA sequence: TGTGCCAGCAGCTTAGGAGAGCAGCCCCAGCATTTT. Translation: CASSLGEQPQHF.

Here the CDR3 reads CASSLEGFDTDGYTF. The CDR3 DNA follows: TGCGCCAGCAGCTTGGAAGGTTTTGACACGGATGGCTACACCTTC. The rearrangement links TRBV5-1 to TRBJ1-2; D call uncertain. V lost 0 bases, J lost 6 bases, and 15 bases lay in between. The CDR3 runs to 15 residues. CDR1 is SGHRS, CDR2 YFSETQ, per germline.

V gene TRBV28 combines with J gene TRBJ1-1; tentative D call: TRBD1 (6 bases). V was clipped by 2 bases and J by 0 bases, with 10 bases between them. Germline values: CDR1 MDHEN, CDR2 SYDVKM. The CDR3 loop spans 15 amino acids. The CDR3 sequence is CASSLTGSMNTEAFF. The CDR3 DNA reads TGTGCCAGCAGTTTAACAGGGTCGATGAACACTGAAGCTTTCTTT.

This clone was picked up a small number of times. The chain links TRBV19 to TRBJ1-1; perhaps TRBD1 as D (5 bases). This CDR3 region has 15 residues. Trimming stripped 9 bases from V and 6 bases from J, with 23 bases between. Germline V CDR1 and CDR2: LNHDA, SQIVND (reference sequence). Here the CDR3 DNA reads TGTGCCAGCCGCCGTGGGGGAGGGTTTCGATCTGAAGCTTTCTTT. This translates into CASRRGGGFRSEAFF.

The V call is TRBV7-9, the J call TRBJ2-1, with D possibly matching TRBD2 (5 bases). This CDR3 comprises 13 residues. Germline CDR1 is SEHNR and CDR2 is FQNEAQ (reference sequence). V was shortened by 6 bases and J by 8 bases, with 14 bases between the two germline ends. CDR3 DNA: TGTGCCAGCAGACTCACCGAGCGGCATGAGCAGTTCTTC. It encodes CASRLTERHEQFF.

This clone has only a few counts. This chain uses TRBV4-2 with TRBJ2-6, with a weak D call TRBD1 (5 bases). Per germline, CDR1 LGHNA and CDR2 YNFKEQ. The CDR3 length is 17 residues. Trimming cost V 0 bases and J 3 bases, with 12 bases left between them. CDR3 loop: CASSQEIRAVGANVLTF. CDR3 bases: TGTGCCAGCAGCCAAGAGATCAGGGCAGTTGGGGCCAACGTCCTGACTTTC.

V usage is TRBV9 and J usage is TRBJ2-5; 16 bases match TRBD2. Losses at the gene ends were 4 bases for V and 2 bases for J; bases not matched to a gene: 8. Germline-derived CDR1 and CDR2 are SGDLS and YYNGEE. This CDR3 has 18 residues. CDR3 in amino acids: CASSLGLAGGPGQETQYF. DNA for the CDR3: TGTGCCAGCAGCCTGGGACTAGCGGGGGGGCCGGGGCAAGAGACCCAGTACTTC.

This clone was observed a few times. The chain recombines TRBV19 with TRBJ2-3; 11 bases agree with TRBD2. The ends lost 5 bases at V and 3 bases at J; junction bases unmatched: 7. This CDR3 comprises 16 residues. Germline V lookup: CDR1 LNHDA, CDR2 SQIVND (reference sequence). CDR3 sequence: CASSWTSGYKTDTQYF. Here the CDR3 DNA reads TGTGCCAGTAGTTGGACTAGCGGGTATAAGACAGATACGCAGTATTTT.

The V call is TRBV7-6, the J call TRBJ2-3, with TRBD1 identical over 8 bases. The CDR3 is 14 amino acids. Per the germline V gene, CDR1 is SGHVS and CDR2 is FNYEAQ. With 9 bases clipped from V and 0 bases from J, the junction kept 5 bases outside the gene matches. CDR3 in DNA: TGTGCCAGGACAGGGGCTGGGAGCACAGATACGCAGTATTTT. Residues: CARTGAGSTDTQYF. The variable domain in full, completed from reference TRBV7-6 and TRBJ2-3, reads GAGVSQSPRYKVTKRGQDVALRCDPISGHVSLYWYRQALGQGPEFLTYFNYEAQQDKSGLPNDRFSAERPEGSISTLTIQRTEQRDSAMYRCARTGAGSTDTQYFGPGTRLTVL.

The CDR3 nucleotides read TGTGCCAGCAGCCGGGGGCTAGCGGAACCATACAATGAGCAGTTCTTC. The encoded protein is CASSRGLAEPYNEQFF. The chain has TRBV7-3 and TRBJ2-1; possible D gene TRBD2, 7 bases. The germline gives CDR1 SGHTA, CDR2 FQGTGA. With 5 bases removed from V and 4 bases from J, the gap between germline ends came to 18 bases. This CDR3 is 16 amino acids long.